A selection of T cell receptor beta chains follows, all from one sample in a study of cytomegalovirus exposure and HLA in healthy donors. Sequencing was performed with immunoSEQ multiplex PCR; in TCRdb, only in-frame clones are kept and a portion is missing. The sample includes around 100,000 clones, roughly 69% of them seen just once. What was sequenced was PBMCs. These receptors originate from a man aged 50-59 years in good health and CMV-seropositive. The CDR3 runs from the conserved cysteine through the conserved F or W. A D gene is named only where the DNA matches it firmly. Size values are once, few and many counts, or a class for expanded clones, and some rows have none.

size: NA; J: TRBJ1-2; V: TRBV21-1; D: NA; length: 13; CDR3: CASKSGRSAGYTF
size: NA; J: TRBJ2-3; V: TRBV5-1; D: NA; length: 14; CDR3: CASSQDRYTDTQYF
size: NA; J: TRBJ1-1; V: TRBV25-1; D: NA; length: 14; CDR3: CASSSGTEGTEAFF
size: NA; J: TRBJ2-2; V: TRBV7-2; D: TRBD2; length: 16; CDR3: CASSLNSGGAPGELFF
size: NA; J: TRBJ2-1; V: TRBV19; D: NA; length: 16; CDR3: CASSPGARDYHNEQFF
size: NA; J: TRBJ2-3; V: TRBV27; D: NA; length: 13; CDR3: CASRDTSTDTQYF
size: once; J: TRBJ2-1; V: TRBV5-8; D: TRBD2; length: 16; CDR3: CASADLSGGMNNEQFF
size: NA; J: TRBJ1-4; V: TRBV29-1; D: TRBD1; length: 14; CDR3: CSVGDRGTNEKLFF
size: NA; J: TRBJ1-2; V: TRBV4-1; D: TRBD1; length: 14; CDR3: CASTGSGTDYGYTF
size: NA; J: TRBJ2-7; V: TRBV5-1; D: NA; length: 15; CDR3: CASSLDVPPTYEQYF
size: NA; J: TRBJ1-2; V: TRBV7-2; D: TRBD1; length: 12; CDR3: CASNRDREGYTF